The 10 T cell receptor beta chains below were found in one sample sequenced in a study of OX40 agonist ivuxolimab in advanced cancers. Assay used: immunoSEQ multiplex PCR; TCRdb lists only in-frame clones, some missing. Of about 80,000 clones listed, more than 75% are singletons. Material: CD4+ or CD8+ T cells sorted from blood, obtained in a trial of the OX40 agonist ivuxolimab. The receptors originated from an adult with an advanced solid tumor such as melanoma, head and neck, liver or kidney cancer.

This clone was observed a few times. The chain links TRBV27 to TRBJ2-7, with 8 nucleotides matching TRBD2. This CDR3 has 16 residues. V was clipped by 6 bases and J by 0 bases; unmatched bases: 10. Germline V gene lookup returns CDR1 MNHEY and CDR2 SMNVEV (reference sequence). Written as DNA, the CDR3 is TGTGCCAGCAGCTTTAGCGGGGTAGGCGTCTCCTACGAGCAGTACTTC. Its protein is CASSFSGVGVSYEQYF.

This rearrangement joins TRBV6-1 to TRBJ2-5; no definite D call. V was clipped by 5 bases and J by 4 bases, with 11 bases between them. Germline V gives CDR1 MNHNS, CDR2 SASEGT. The CDR3 spans 13 residues. CDR3 coding DNA: TGTGCCAGCAGTCCTCAAGTTGGAGAGACCCAGTACTTC. Residues: CASSPQVGETQYF.

The chain links TRBV2 to TRBJ1-1, with D possibly being TRBD1 (5 bases). V was cut by 4 bases and J by 5 bases, with 11 bases left in between. Germline CDR1 and CDR2: SNHLY and FYNNEI. This CDR3 is 13 amino acids long. CDR3 region: CASSVGAGTEAFF. CDR3 coding DNA: TGTGCCAGCAGTGTCGGGGCAGGAACTGAAGCTTTCTTT.

The chain joins TRBV29-1 to TRBJ2-7; 7 nucleotides line up with TRBD1. This CDR3 has 12 residues. Germline V gene data show CDR1 as SQVTM and CDR2 as ANQGSEA. With 5 bases clipped from V and 7 bases from J, the junction kept 8 bases outside the gene matches. Here the CDR3 reads CSVLQGIREQYF. Here the CDR3 DNA reads TGCAGCGTTTTACAGGGGATTCGGGAGCAGTACTTC.

The gene calls are TRBV5-1 and TRBJ2-7; D not resolved. The V end was cut by 1 base, the J end by 4 bases, with 6 bases between. The CDR3 runs to 12 residues. CDR1 and CDR2 from the germline V gene are SGHRS and YFSETQ. In DNA, the CDR3 is TGCGCCAGCAGCTTGCAAGGATACGAGCAGTACTTC. Translation gives CASSLQGYEQYF. Variable domain in full (rest from reference TRBV5-1 and TRBJ2-7): KAGVTQTPRYLIKTRGQQVTLSCSPISGHRSVSWYQQTPGQGLQFLFEYFSETQRNKGNFPGRFSGRQFSNSRSEMNVSTLELGDSALYLCASSLQGYEQYFGPGTRLTVT.

The chain combines TRBV7-9 with TRBJ1-5; perhaps TRBD1 as D (5 bases). Germline CDR1 and CDR2: SEHNR and FQNEAQ (reference sequence). The CDR3 is made up of 14 amino acids. The V and J ends lost 2 bases and 0 bases respectively, with 5 bases between them. CDR3 nucleotide sequence: TGTGCCAGCAGCTTAAGGGGTAGCAATCAGCCCCAGCATTTT. It yields the protein CASSLRGSNQPQHF. Complete variable domain (other parts from reference TRBV7-9 and TRBJ1-5): DTGVSQNPRHKITKRGQNVTFRCDPISEHNRLYWYRQTLGQGPEFLTYFQNEAQLEKSRLLSDRFSAERPKGSFSTLEIQRTEQGDSAMYLCASSLRGSNQPQHFGDGTRLSIL.

This clone was counted between two and nine times. The chain recombines TRBV15 with TRBJ1-2, with 7 bases that match TRBD1. There are 15 residues in the CDR3. The trim removed 0 bases at V and 3 bases at J, leaving 4 bases unmatched. Germline loops: CDR1 LNHNV, CDR2 YYDKDF (reference sequence). CDR3: CATSRDAGTDYGYTF. CDR3 nucleotide sequence: TGTGCCACCAGCAGAGACGCCGGGACAGACTATGGCTACACCTTC.

The rearrangement links TRBV2 to TRBJ1-3; no reliable D call. This CDR3 spans 14 amino acids. The V and J ends lost 6 bases and 0 bases respectively, with 9 bases between them. Germline V CDR1 and CDR2: SNHLY, FYNNEI. This chain's CDR3 is CASRYVDSGNTIYF. The CDR3 DNA sequence: TGTGCCAGCAGATATGTCGACTCTGGAAACACCATATATTTT.

The chain recombines TRBV7-2 with TRBJ1-1; the D gene is possibly TRBD1 (5 bases). Germline-derived CDR1 and CDR2 are SGHTA and FQGNSA. V lost 1 base and J 3 bases, leaving 12 bases between the germline ends. The CDR3 contains 15 residues. The CDR3 DNA is TGTGCCAGCAGCTTAGACGGGGGGATATACACTGAAGCTTTCTTT. Its translation is CASSLDGGIYTEAFF.

The chain uses TRBV10-2 and TRBJ1-2; D ambiguous. Deletions cut 3 bases from V and 4 bases from J, with 6 bases between. CDR3 length: 12 residues. The germline V gene has CDR1 WSHSY and CDR2 SAAADI. The CDR3 bases are TGCGCCAGCAGTGAAGATCTCTATGGCTACACCTTC. As protein: CASSEDLYGYTF.